This T cell receptor beta chain is from a study of blood T cell repertoires in COVID-19. The CDR3 extends over 19 amino acids. Trimming removed 1 base from V and 4 bases from J; junction bases left unmatched: 18. The germline V gene has CDR1 LNHDA and CDR2 SQIVND (reference sequence). TCRdb's table, derived via immunoSEQ multiplex PCR, lists solely in-frame clones and lacks some. The sample lists 40,000 to 60,000 clones, over 90% occurring once. Source material: peripheral blood. This sequence originates from a man in his sixties with COVID-19, enrolled during active disease. The rearrangement links TRBV19 to TRBJ1-2, with 7 bases that match TRBD1. CDR3 nucleotides: TGTGCCAGTAGTATAGCAACAGGGGTGCCCCCACTTATAGTCTATGGCTACACCTTC. It yields the protein CASSIATGVPPLIVYGYTF. Full variable domain (remainder filled in from reference TRBV19 and TRBJ1-2): DGGITQSPKYLFRKEGQNVTLSCEQNLNHDAMYWYRQDPGQGLRLIYYSQIVNDFQKGDIAEGYSVSREKKESFPLTVTSAQKNPTAFYLCASSIATGVPPLIVYGYTFGSGTRLTVV.